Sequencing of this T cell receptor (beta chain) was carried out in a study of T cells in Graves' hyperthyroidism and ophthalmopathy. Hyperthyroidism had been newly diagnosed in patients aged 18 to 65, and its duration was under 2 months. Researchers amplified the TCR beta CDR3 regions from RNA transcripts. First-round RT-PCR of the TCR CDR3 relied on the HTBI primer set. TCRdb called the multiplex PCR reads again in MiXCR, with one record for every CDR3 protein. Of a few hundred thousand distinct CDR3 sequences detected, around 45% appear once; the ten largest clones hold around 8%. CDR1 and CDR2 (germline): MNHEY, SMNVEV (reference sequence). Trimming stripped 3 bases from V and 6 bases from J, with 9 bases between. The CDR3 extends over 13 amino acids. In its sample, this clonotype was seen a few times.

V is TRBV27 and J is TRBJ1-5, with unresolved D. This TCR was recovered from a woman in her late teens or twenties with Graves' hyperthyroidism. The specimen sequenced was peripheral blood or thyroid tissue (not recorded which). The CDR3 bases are TGTGCCAGCAGTTTGTCCGAAATTCAGCCCCAGCATTTT. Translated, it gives CASSLSEIQPQHF.